This T cell receptor (beta chain) was profiled in a study of shared clonotypes between healthy human individuals. V gave up 3 bases and J gave up 6 bases, with 13 bases separating them. The CDR3 covers 14 residues. The V gene's germline CDR1 is PRHDT and CDR2 FYEKMQ (reference sequence). Using immunoSEQ multiplex PCR, the repertoire was profiled, and TCRdb retains in-frame clones only, with some absent. The table records 2,500,000 or so clones, around 92% of them present only once. Into CD45RA+ naive and CD45RA-negative memory subsets, the CD4+ cells were split. This rearrangement joins TRBV13 to TRBJ2-3; a weak D match, TRBD2 (5 bases). Sequenced material: naive CD4+ T cells from PBMCs. The subset was: CD45RA+ positively selected. The sequence derives from a man younger than 35 in good health. Some clones in this sample may be carry-over from other donors' samples. The DNA of the CDR3 is TGTGCCAGCAGCTTCTCAGCGGACGGGGATACGCAGTATTTT. Translating it yields CASSFSADGDTQYF. The whole variable domain, remainder taken from reference TRBV13 and TRBJ2-3, is AAGVIQSPRHLIKEKRETATLKCYPIPRHDTVYWYQQGPGQDPQFLISFYEKMQSDKGSIPDRFSAQQFSDYHSELNMSSLELGDSALYFCASSFSADGDTQYFGPGTRLTVL.